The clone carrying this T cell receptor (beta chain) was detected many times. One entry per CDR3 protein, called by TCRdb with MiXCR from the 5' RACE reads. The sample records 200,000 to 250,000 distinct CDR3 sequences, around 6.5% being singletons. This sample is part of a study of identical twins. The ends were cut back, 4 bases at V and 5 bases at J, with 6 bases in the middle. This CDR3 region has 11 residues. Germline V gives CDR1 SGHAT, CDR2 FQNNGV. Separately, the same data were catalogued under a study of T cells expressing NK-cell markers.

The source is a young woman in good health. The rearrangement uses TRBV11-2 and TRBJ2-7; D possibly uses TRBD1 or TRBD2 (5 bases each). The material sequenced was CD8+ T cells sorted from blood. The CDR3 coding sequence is TGTGCCAGCAGCTGGGGGAACGAGCAGTACTTC. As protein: CASSWGNEQYF.